The clone carrying this T cell receptor beta chain showed up just a few times. The data were taken from a study of cytomegalovirus exposure and HLA in healthy donors. This CDR3 contains 16 residues. CDR1 KGHSH and CDR2 LQKENI come from the germline V gene. The V end lost 6 bases, the J end lost 1 base, and 17 bases lay between the germline ends. The PCR was carried out with 60 Vbeta primers and 13 Jbeta primers. Generated by immunoSEQ multiplex PCR, the TCRdb table keeps only in-frame clones and is missing some. This repertoire shows nearly 110,000 clones, about 64% found once; its top ten account for less than 3%.

The clonotype comes from a female donor in good health and CMV-seronegative. The genes are TRBV18 and TRBJ2-3; D may be TRBD2 (6 bases). The material sequenced was PBMCs. CDR3 protein: CASSLLSGEGTDTQYF. DNA for the CDR3: TGTGCCAGCTCCCTACTTTCGGGAGAGGGCACAGATACGCAGTATTTT. Filled out from reference TRBV18 and TRBJ2-3, the complete variable domain reads NAGVMQNPRHLVRRRGQEARLRCSPMKGHSHVYWYRQLPEEGLKFMVYLQKENIIDESGMPKERFSAEFPKEGPSILRIQQVVRGDSAAYFCASSLLSGEGTDTQYFGPGTRLTVL.